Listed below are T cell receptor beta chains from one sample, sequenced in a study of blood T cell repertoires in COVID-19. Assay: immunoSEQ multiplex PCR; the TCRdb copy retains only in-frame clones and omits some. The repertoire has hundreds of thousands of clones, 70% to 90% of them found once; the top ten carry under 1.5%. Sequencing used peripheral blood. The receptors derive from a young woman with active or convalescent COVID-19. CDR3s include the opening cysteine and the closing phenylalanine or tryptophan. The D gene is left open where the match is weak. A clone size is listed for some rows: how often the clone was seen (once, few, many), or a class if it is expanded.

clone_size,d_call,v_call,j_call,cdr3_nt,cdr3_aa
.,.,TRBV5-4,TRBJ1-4,TGTGCCAGCAGCGTCGGTGGCGGCGGGGCCAGTGAAAAACTGTTTTTT,CASSVGGGGASEKLFF
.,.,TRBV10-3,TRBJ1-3,TGTGCCATCAGCCGCTACGGGGGAGCTAGCTTCGACTCTGGAAACACCATATATTTT,CAISRYGGASFDSGNTIYF
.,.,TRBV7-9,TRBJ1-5,TGTGCCAGCAGCCCCCTTCCGGGCAATCAGCCCCAGCATTTT,CASSPLPGNQPQHF
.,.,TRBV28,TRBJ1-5,TGTGCCAGCAGTTCCCCCCAGGGCGTCAATCAGCCCCAGCATTTT,CASSSPQGVNQPQHF
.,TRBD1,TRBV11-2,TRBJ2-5,TGTGCCAGCAGCTTACTACTCGACAGGGGCAGAGAGACCCAGTACTTC,CASSLLLDRGRETQYF
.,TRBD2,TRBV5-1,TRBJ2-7,TGCGCCAGCAGCCTAGCTCTAGCGGCGTACGAGCAGTACTTC,CASSLALAAYEQYF
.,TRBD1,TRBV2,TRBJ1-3,TGTGCCAGTCATACAGGGGGCAGAAACACCATATATTTT,CASHTGGRNTIYF
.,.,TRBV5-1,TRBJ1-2,TGCGCCAGCAGCTTACCTTCCGGAGACTTTAACTATGGCTACACCTTC,CASSLPSGDFNYGYTF
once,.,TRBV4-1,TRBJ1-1,TGCGCCAGCAGCCAAGGCCCTGGGGGTCAGGGGAGGAACACTGAAGCTTTCTTT,CASSQGPGGQGRNTEAFF
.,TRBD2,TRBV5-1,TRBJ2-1,TGCGCCAGCAGGAGGTCAACCGGGACAGAGATAGCGGGAGGGCCCTACAATGAGCAGTTCTTC,CASRRSTGTEIAGGPYNEQFF
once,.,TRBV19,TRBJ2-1,TGTGCCAGTAGTATAAAGCGGAGGCTCTCCTACAATGAGCAGTTCTTC,CASSIKRRLSYNEQFF
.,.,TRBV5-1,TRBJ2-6,TGCGCCAGCAGCTTACTAGCCGATTCTGGGGCCAACGTCCTGACTTTC,CASSLLADSGANVLTF
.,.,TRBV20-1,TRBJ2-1,TGCAGTGCTAGTTTAGCGACCTCCTACAATGAGCAGTTCTTC,CSASLATSYNEQFF
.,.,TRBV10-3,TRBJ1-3,TGTGCCATCAGTGAAGACGCGACTTCTGGAAACACCATATATTTT,CAISEDATSGNTIYF
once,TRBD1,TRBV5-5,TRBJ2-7,TGTGCCAGCAGCTTAGGACAGGGGGCTGACGAGCAGTACTTC,CASSLGQGADEQYF
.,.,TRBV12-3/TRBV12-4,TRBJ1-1,TGTGCCAGCATCAGGGGTCAAGGGGCTGAAGCTTTCTTT,CASIRGQGAEAFF
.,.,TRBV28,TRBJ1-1,TGTGCCAGCAGAACACAGGTAGGAGTCTCGGCTTTCTTT,CASRTQVGVSAFF
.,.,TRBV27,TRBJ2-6,TGTGCCAGCAGCCTGGGACTGCGACGCTCTGGGGCCAACGTCCTGACTTTC,CASSLGLRRSGANVLTF
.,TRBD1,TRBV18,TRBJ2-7,TGTGCCAGCTCACCGGGACAGAAACTCTCCTACGAGCAGTACTTC,CASSPGQKLSYEQYF
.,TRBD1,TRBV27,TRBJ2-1,TGTGCCAGCAGTTTATCGACAGGGGTCTACAATGAGCAGTTCTTC,CASSLSTGVYNEQFF
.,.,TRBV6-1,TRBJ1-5,TGTGCCAGCAGTGAAGCGCATGACTGGGCCCAGCATTTT,CASSEAHDWAQHF
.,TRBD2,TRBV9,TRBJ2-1,TGTGCCAGCAGCGTAGAAGCGGGGGCTTACAATGAGCAGTTCTTC,CASSVEAGAYNEQFF
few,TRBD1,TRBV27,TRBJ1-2,TGTGCCAGCAGTGGCAGGGACAGCGGTAACTATGGCTACACCTTC,CASSGRDSGNYGYTF
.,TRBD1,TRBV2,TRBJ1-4,TGTGCCAGCAGGGACCCAGACAGGGGATCGACTAATGAAAAACTGTTTTTT,CASRDPDRGSTNEKLFF
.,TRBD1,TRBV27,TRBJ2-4,TGTGCCAGCAGTTCCCCTGGGGGACAGGGGTTTGTTCAGTACTTC,CASSSPGGQGFVQYF
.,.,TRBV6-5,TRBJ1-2,TGTGCCAGCAGGCGGGGTGGGGCAGGAAGTGGCTACACCTTC,CASRRGGAGSGYTF
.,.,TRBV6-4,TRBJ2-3,TGTGCCAGCAGCCCCCAGGGCAGCACAGATACGCAGTATTTT,CASSPQGSTDTQYF
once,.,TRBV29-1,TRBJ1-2,TGCAGCGTTGACGGTCAGGGCTTGAGCTACACCTTC,CSVDGQGLSYTF
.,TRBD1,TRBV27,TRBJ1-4,TGTGCCAGCAGGTTTGGGGACAGAACTAATGAAAAACTGTTTTTT,CASRFGDRTNEKLFF
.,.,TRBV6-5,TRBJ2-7,TGTGCCACAAGACAGGCCTCCTACGAGCAGTACTTC,CATRQASYEQYF
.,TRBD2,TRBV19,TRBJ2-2,TGTGCCAGTAGTATCAGACTAGCGGGAGGCACCGGGGAGCTGTTTTTT,CASSIRLAGGTGELFF
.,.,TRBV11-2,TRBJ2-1,TGTGCCAGCAGCTTAGTATCCCGCTCCTACAATGAGCAGTTCTTC,CASSLVSRSYNEQFF
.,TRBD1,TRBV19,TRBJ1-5,TGTGCCAGTACCGAGACAGGGCGACGCAGCGATCAGCCCCAGCATTTT,CASTETGRRSDQPQHF
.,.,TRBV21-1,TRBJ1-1,TGTGCCAGCAGCAAGCTTACAGCCAACACTGAAGCTTTCTTT,CASSKLTANTEAFF
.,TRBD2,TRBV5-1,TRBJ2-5,TGCGCCAGCAGCTTGGGCGGTAGCGGGGTCATGAAGACCCAGTACTTC,CASSLGGSGVMKTQYF
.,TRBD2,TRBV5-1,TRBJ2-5,TGCGCCAGCAGCTTGGAAGCGGGGGGGCCGCGCCAAGAGACCCAGTACTTC,CASSLEAGGPRQETQYF
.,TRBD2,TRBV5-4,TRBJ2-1,TGTGCCAGCAGCTTGGGGCGGGAGATCTACAATGAGCAGTTCTTC,CASSLGREIYNEQFF
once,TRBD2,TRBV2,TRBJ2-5,TGTGCCAGCGGGGAGGGAGAAGAGACCCAGTACTTC,CASGEGEETQYF
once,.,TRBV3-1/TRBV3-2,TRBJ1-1,TGTGCCAGCAGCCTAGTCCTACAGGGTGCCACTGAAGCTTTCTTT,CASSLVLQGATEAFF
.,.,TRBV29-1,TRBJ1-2,TGCAGCGTTTACAGGGATGGGTATGGCTACACCTTC,CSVYRDGYGYTF
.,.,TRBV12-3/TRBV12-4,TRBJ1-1,TGTGCCAGCAGTTTATCCTCGGGGATTAGCGCTTTCTTT,CASSLSSGISAFF
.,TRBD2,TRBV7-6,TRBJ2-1,TGTGCCAGCAGCTTAGAACCCGGGTCCCTAGCGGGGGGCTCCTACAATGAGCAGTTCTTC,CASSLEPGSLAGGSYNEQFF
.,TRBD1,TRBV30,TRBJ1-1,TGTGCCCGATCCGGGACAGGGATGTACACTGAAGCTTTCTTT,CARSGTGMYTEAFF
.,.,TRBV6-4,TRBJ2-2,TGTGCCAGTCAACCGCAGGGCCGTACGAACACCGGGGAGCTGTTTTTT,CASQPQGRTNTGELFF
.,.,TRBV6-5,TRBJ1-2,TGTGCCAGCAGTTACTCAGGGGGAACTGGCTACACCTTC,CASSYSGGTGYTF